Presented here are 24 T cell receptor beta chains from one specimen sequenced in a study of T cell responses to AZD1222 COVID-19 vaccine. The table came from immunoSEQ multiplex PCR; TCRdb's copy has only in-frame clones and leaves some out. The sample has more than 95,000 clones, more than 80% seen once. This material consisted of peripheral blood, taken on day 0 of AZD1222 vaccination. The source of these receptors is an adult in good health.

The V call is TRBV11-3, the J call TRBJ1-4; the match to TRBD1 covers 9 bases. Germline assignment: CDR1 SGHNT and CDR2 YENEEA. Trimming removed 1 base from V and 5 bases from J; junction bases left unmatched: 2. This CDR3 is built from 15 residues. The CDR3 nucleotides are TGTGCCAGCAGCTTAGGTGGGACAGGGAATGAAAAACTGTTTTTT. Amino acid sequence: CASSLGGTGNEKLFF.

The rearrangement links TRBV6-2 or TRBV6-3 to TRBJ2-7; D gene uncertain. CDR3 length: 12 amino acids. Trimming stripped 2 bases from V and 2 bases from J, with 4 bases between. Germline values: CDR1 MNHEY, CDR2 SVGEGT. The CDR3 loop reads CASSYPAYEQYF. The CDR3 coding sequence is TGTGCCAGCAGTTACCCAGCCTACGAGCAGTACTTC.

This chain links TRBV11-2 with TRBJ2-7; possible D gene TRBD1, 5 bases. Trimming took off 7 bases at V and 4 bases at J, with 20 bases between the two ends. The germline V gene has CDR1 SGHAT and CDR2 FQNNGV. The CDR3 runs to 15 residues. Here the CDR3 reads CASTLDSNPGYEQYF. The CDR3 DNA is TGTGCCAGCACCCTAGACAGTAACCCTGGTTACGAGCAGTACTTC.

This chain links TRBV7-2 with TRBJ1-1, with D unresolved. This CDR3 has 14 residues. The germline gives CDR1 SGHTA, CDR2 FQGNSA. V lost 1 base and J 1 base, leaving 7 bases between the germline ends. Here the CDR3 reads CASSLVPENTEAFF. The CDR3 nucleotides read TGTGCCAGCAGCTTAGTCCCCGAGAACACTGAAGCTTTCTTT.

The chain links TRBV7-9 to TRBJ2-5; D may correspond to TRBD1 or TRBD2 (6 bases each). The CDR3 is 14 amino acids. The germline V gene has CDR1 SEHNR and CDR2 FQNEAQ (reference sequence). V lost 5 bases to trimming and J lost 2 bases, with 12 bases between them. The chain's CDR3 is CASSPLGGQETQYF. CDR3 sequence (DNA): TGTGCCAGCAGCCCCCTAGGGGGGCAAGAGACCCAGTACTTC.

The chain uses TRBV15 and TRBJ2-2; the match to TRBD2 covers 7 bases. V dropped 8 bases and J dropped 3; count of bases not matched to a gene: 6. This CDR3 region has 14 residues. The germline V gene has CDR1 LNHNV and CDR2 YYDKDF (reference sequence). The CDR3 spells CATGEGTDTGELFF. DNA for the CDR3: TGTGCCACCGGGGAGGGTACGGACACCGGGGAGCTGTTTTTT. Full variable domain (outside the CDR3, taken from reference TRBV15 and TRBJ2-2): DAMVIQNPRYQVTQFGKPVTLSCSQTLNHNVMYWYQQKSSQAPKLLFHYYDKDFNNEADTPDNFQSRRPNTSFCFLDIRSPGLGDTAMYLCATGEGTDTGELFFGEGSRLTVL.

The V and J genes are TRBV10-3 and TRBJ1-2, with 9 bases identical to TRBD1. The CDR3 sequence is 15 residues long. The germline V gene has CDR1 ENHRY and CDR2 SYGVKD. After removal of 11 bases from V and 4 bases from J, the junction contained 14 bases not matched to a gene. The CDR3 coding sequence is TGTGCCTCCATGGACAGGGGTCCGAGCATCTATGGCTACACCTTC. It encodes CASMDRGPSIYGYTF.

This chain's CDR3 is CASSKSHVEGAGDYTF. The CDR3 DNA reads as TGTGCCAGCAGCAAATCCCACGTTGAGGGGGCTGGTGACTACACCTTC. The chain carries TRBV21-1 and TRBJ1-2; the tabulated D call, TRBD1, remains unverified against the DNA. TRBV21-1 is flagged as a pseudogene. The CDR3 spans 16 residues.

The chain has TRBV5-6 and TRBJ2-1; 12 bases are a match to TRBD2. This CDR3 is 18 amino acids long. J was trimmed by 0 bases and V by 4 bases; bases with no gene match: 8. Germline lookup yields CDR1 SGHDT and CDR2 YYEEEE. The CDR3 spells CASSPGLAGMSSYNEQFF. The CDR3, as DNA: TGTGCCAGCAGCCCGGGACTAGCGGGTATGTCCTCCTACAATGAGCAGTTCTTC.

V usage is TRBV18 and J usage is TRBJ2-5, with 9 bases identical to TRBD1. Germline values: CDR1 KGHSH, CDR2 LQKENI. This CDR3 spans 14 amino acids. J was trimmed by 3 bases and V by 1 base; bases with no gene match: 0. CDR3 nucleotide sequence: TGTGCCAGCTCACCACGGGACAGGGAAGAGACCCAGTACTTC. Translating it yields CASSPRDREETQYF.

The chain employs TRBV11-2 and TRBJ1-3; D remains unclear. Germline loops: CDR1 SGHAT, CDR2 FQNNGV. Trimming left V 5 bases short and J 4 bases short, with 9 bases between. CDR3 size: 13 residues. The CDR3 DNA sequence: TGTGCCAGCAGCCGTGGGGTAGGAAACACCATATATTTT. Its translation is CASSRGVGNTIYF.

CDR3 protein: CASRENSGRDWRSSYNEQFF. The CDR3 coding sequence is TGTGCCAGCAGGGAAAATAGCGGGAGGGATTGGAGAAGCTCCTACAATGAGCAGTTCTTC. This chain joins TRBV6-1 and TRBJ2-1, with 11 bases that match TRBD2. Trimming took 6 bases from V and 0 from J; bases not matched to a gene: 16. Germline lookup yields CDR1 MNHNS and CDR2 SASEGT. This CDR3 has 20 residues.

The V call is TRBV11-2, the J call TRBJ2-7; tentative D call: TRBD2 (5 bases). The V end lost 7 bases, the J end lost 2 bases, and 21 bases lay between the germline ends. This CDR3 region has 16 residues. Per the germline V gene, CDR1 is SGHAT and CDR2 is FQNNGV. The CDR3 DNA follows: TGTGCCAGCACCCGGATTGCGGGTGGAGAAACCTACGAGCAGTACTTC. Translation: CASTRIAGGETYEQYF.

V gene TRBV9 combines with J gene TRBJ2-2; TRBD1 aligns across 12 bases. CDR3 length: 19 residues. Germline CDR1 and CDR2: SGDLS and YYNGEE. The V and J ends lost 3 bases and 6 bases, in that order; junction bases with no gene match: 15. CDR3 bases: TGTGCCAGCAGCGGTAGGCGTCGGGACAGGGGGCGCCTATCCGGGGAGCTGTTTTTT. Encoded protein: CASSGRRRDRGRLSGELFF.

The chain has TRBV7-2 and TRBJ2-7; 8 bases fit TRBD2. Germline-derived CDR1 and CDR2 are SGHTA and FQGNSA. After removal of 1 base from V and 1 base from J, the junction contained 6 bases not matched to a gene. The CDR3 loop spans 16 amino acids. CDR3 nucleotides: TGTGCCAGCAGCTTAGATTCTAGCGGGCGTTCCTACGAGCAGTACTTC. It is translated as CASSLDSSGRSYEQYF.

CDR3 bases: TGTGCCTGGAGGCTAGCGGGAGGGAGGAATGAGCAGTTCTTC. Translation: CAWRLAGGRNEQFF. The chain recombines TRBV30 with TRBJ2-1; TRBD2 matches at 12 bases. This CDR3 has 14 residues. The trim removed 3 bases at V and 7 bases at J, leaving 4 bases unmatched. Germline V gene sequence: CDR1 GTSNPN, CDR2 SVGIG (reference sequence).

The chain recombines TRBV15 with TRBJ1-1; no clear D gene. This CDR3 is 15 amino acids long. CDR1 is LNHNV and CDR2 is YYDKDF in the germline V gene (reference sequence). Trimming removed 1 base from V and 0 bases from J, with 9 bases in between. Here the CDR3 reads CATSRVGFMNTEAFF. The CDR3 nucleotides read TGTGCCACCAGCAGAGTTGGGTTTATGAACACTGAAGCTTTCTTT.

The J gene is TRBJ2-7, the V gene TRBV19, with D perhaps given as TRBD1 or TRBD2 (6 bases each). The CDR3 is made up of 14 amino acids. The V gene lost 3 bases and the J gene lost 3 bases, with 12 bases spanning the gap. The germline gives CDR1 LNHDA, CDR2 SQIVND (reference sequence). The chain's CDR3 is CASSIDEGGYEQYF. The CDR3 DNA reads TGTGCCAGTAGTATTGACGAGGGGGGCTACGAGCAGTACTTC.

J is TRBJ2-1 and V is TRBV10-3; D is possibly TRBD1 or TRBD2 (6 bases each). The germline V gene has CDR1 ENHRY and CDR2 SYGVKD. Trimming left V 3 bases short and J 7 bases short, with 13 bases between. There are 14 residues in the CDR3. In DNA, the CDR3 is TGTGCCATCAGTGATTCGTCGGGGGCAAATGAGCAGTTCTTC. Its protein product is CAISDSSGANEQFF.

CDR3 loop: CASSLGPDNYEQYF. CDR3 sequence (DNA): TGCGCCAGCAGCTTGGGCCCGGATAACTACGAGCAGTACTTC. The chain employs TRBV5-1 and TRBJ2-7; D is undetermined. CDR3 length equals 14 residues. Trimming pared 0 bases from V and 3 bases from J, leaving 10 bases between. Germline V gene sequence: CDR1 SGHRS, CDR2 YFSETQ.

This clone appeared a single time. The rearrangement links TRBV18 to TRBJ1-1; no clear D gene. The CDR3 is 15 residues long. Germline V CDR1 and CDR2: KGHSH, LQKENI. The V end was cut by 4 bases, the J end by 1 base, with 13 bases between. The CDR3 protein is CASSLDRTENTEAFF. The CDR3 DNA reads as TGTGCCAGCTCACTCGATAGGACCGAGAACACTGAAGCTTTCTTT.

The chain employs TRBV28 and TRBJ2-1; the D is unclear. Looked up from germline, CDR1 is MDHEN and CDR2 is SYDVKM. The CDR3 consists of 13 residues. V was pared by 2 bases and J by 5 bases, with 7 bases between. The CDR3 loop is CASSLRWDNEQFF. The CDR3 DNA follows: TGTGCCAGCAGTTTAAGGTGGGACAATGAGCAGTTCTTC.

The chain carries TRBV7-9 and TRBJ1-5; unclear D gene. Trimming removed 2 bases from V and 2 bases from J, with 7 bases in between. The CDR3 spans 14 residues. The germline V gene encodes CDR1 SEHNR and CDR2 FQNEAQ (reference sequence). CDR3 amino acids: CASSLFGGNQPQHF. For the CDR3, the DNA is TGTGCCAGCAGCTTATTCGGTGGCAATCAGCCCCAGCATTTT.

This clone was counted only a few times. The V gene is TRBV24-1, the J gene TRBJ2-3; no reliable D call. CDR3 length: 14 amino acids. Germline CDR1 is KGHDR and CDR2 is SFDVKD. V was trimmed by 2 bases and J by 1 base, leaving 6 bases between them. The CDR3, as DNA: TGTGCCACCAGTGATTCATACCGCACAGATACGCAGTATTTT. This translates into CATSDSYRTDTQYF.